These 27 T cell receptor beta chains came from one sample sequenced in a study of blood T cells in healthy people across ages. Next came a second PCR, run for about 7 to 12 cycles, which used a sample-barcoded 5' primer along with a J-beta primer mix. TCRdb fed the 5' RACE reads into MiXCR, producing one record per CDR3 protein. The data contain about 670,000 distinct CDR3 sequences, around 41% of them seen just once; the ten biggest clones take up roughly 30%. The sequencing sample was made of blood. The receptors were sampled from a man older than 75 in good health.

In its sample, this clonotype was seen many times. The J gene is TRBJ2-7, the V gene TRBV20-1; 8 bases are shared with TRBD2. With V trimmed by 1 base and J by 3 bases, 8 bases remained unmatched. The CDR3 covers 15 residues. Per germline, CDR1 DFQATT and CDR2 SNEGSKA (reference sequence). CDR3 protein: CSARVGTGGNYEQYF. In DNA form, the CDR3 reads TGCAGTGCTAGAGTTGGGACGGGGGGGAACTACGAGCAGTACTTC.

In this sample, this clonotype turned up a few times. The chain couples TRBV27 to TRBJ2-3, with no clear D. The V end lost 3 bases, the J end lost 4 bases, and 8 bases lay between the germline ends. The CDR3 has 13 residues. CDR1 and CDR2 (germline): MNHEY, SMNVEV (reference sequence). The CDR3 nucleotides read TGTGCCAGCAGTTTTTACCGCGCAGATACGCAGTATTTT. It translates to CASSFYRADTQYF.

This chain connects TRBV6-2 or TRBV6-3 to TRBJ1-1; 8 nucleotides line up with TRBD1. V dropped 7 bases and J dropped 1; count of bases not matched to a gene: 11. Germline V gene data show CDR1 as MNHEY and CDR2 as SVGEGT. This CDR3 comprises 16 residues. The chain's CDR3 is CASNPTGQGENTEAFF. Here the CDR3 DNA reads TGTGCCAGCAATCCGACCGGACAGGGAGAGAACACTGAAGCTTTCTTT.

The chain is built from TRBV4-2 and TRBJ1-2, with 7 positions matching TRBD1. The germline V gene encodes CDR1 LGHNA and CDR2 YNFKEQ. The CDR3 has 15 amino acids. Germline trimming cut 2 bases from V and 7 bases from J; bases unmatched to any gene: 10. The CDR3 region has the DNA TGTGCCAGCAGCCAATCCTCCGGGACAGCGGGTGGCTACACCTTC. It specifies CASSQSSGTAGGYTF.

This clonotype has a handful of counts. The rearrangement joins TRBV5-1 to TRBJ2-1; TRBD2 agrees at 7 bases. The end of the DNA fits TRBJ2-7 better, so the J call may be wrong. The CDR3 loop spans 14 amino acids. The germline V gene encodes CDR1 SGHRS and CDR2 YFSETQ. In DNA form, the CDR3 reads TGCGCCAGCAGCTTAGGGACTACCGTCAATGAGCAGTACTTC. Translated: CASSLGTTVNEQYF.

In its sample, this clonotype was seen many times. V is TRBV7-2 and J is TRBJ2-1; D unclear. In germline, CDR1 is SGHTA, CDR2 FQGNSA. The CDR3 is 15 residues long. Trimming pared 3 bases from V and 6 bases from J, leaving 15 bases between. The CDR3 region has the DNA TGTGCCAGCAGCTTGGTAAGGGATGTGGGCAATGAGCAGTTCTTC. Its translation is CASSLVRDVGNEQFF.

The gene calls are TRBV6-2 or TRBV6-3 and TRBJ2-6; D is ambiguous. CDR1 and CDR2 (germline): MNHEY, SVGEGT. Trimming cost V 5 bases and J 4 bases, with 15 bases left between them. This CDR3 has 16 residues. The CDR3 here is CASSNGRLSGANVLTF. The CDR3 nucleotides read TGTGCCAGCAGTAACGGACGATTGAGCGGGGCCAACGTCCTGACTTTC.

V is TRBV20-1 and J is TRBJ1-2; D gene ambiguous. The ends were cut back, 5 bases at V and 0 bases at J, with 13 bases in the middle. This CDR3 has 14 amino acids. CDR1 and CDR2 (germline): DFQATT, SNEGSKA (reference sequence). The DNA for the CDR3 is TGCAGTGCTGGGGAAGGGTCGGCTAACTATGGCTACACCTTC. As protein: CSAGEGSANYGYTF.

The CDR3 reads CASSLLESNEQFF. The DNA of the CDR3 is TGTGCCAGCAGCTTGTTAGAATCCAATGAGCAGTTCTTC. V usage is TRBV5-6 and J usage is TRBJ2-1; D remains unclear. V was trimmed by 1 base and J by 6 bases, leaving 8 bases between them. Germline V gives CDR1 SGHDT, CDR2 YYEEEE. CDR3 length equals 13 residues. The complete variable domain, with remaining parts taken from reference TRBV5-6 and TRBJ2-1, reads DAGVTQSPTHLIKTRGQQVTLRCSPKSGHDTVSWYQQALGQGPQFIFQYYEEEERQRGNFPDRFSGHQFPNYSSELNVNALLLGDSALYLCASSLLESNEQFFGPGTRLTVL.

The rearrangement uses TRBV11-3 and TRBJ2-1; 9 nucleotides align to TRBD1. Germline lookup yields CDR1 SGHNT and CDR2 YENEEA. J gave up 5 bases and V 4 bases, and 9 bases lay outside the gene matches. This CDR3 has 16 amino acids. The CDR3 is CASSYTGTGFDNEQFF. The CDR3 DNA is TGTGCCAGCAGCTACACCGGGACAGGGTTCGACAATGAGCAGTTCTTC.

A word on this clonotype: A clone one base away is much larger, so this may be a read error. The rearrangement links TRBV29-1 to TRBJ2-5, with unresolved D. Looked up from germline, CDR1 is SQVTM and CDR2 is ANQGSEA. This CDR3 contains 14 residues. The CDR3 here is CSIHADDAKETQYF. CDR3 DNA: TGCAGTATCCACGCCGATGATGCCAAAGAGACCCAGTACTTC. Together with reference TRBV29-1 and TRBJ2-5, the CDR3 gives the full variable domain: SAVISQKPSRDICQRGTSLTIQCQVDSQVTMMFWYRQQPGQSLTLIATANQGSEATYESGFVIDKFPISRPNLTFSTLTVSNMSPEDSSIYLCSIHADDAKETQYFGPGTRLLVL.

This clonotype has a handful of counts. The chain has TRBV6-1 and TRBJ1-1, with D uncertain. Germline V gene sequence: CDR1 MNHNS, CDR2 SASEGT. This CDR3 spans 15 amino acids. Trimming took 6 bases from V and 1 from J, leaving 15 bases between them. CDR3 bases: TGTGCCAGCAGGGACGAACAGTTTGCGAACACTGAAGCTTTCTTT. Translating it yields CASRDEQFANTEAFF.

This clonotype has a count of ten or more. The gene calls are TRBV9 and TRBJ2-7; D may be TRBD1 (7 bases). V was shortened by 3 bases and J by 6 bases, with 16 bases between the two germline ends. Germline values: CDR1 SGDLS, CDR2 YYNGEE. CDR3 length: 14 residues. As DNA, the CDR3 is TGTGCCAGCAGCGCCCGACAGGGAGGTGGCGAGCAGTACTTC. Residues: CASSARQGGGEQYF. Supplemented by reference TRBV9 and TRBJ2-7, the full variable domain reads DSGVTQTPKHLITATGQRVTLRCSPRSGDLSVYWYQQSLDQGLQFLIQYYNGEERAKGNILERFSAQQFPDLHSELNLSSLELGDSALYFCASSARQGGGEQYFGPGTRLTVT.

This chain links TRBV3-1 with TRBJ2-1; TRBD2 matches at 14 bases. This CDR3 has 16 residues. Looked up from germline, CDR1 is LGHDT and CDR2 is YNNKEL (reference sequence). V shed 3 bases, J shed 12 bases, and the junction held 10 bases outside the gene matches. DNA of the CDR3: TGTGCCAGCAGCCAGCCCGGGACTAGCGGGGGCGCCCGGCAGTTCTTC. Residues: CASSQPGTSGGARQFF.

This clonotype came up once. The J gene is TRBJ1-5, the V gene TRBV7-3; D is perhaps TRBD1 (6 bases). The CDR3 sequence is 19 residues long. Germline values: CDR1 SGHTA, CDR2 FQGTGA. The V end lost 0 bases, the J end lost 0 bases, and 18 bases lay between the germline ends. The DNA of the CDR3 is TGTGCCAGCAGCTTAACCGGAACGGACAGTGACTATAGCAATCAGCCCCAGCATTTT. Residues: CASSLTGTDSDYSNQPQHF.

The gene calls are TRBV6-5 and TRBJ2-3, with a possible D match to TRBD2 (5 bases). Deletions cut 6 bases from V and 5 bases from J, with 9 bases between. The CDR3 sequence is 12 residues long. Germline V gene data show CDR1 as MNHEY and CDR2 as SVGAGI. Here the CDR3 DNA reads TGTGCCAGCAGATCAGCGGTAGATACGCAGTATTTT. Translation gives CASRSAVDTQYF.

In this sample, this clonotype turned up a few times. V usage is TRBV5-6 and J usage is TRBJ2-1; D not resolved. Trimming left V 0 bases short and J 3 bases short, with 13 bases between. The CDR3 loop spans 16 amino acids. Per the germline V gene, CDR1 is SGHDT and CDR2 is YYEEEE. CDR3 nucleotide sequence: TGTGCCAGCAGCTTGGATCGTATCAGTGGCTACAATGAGCAGTTCTTC. This gives the protein CASSLDRISGYNEQFF.

Only a few counts were recorded for this clonotype. CDR3 loop: CASRMTASSNQPQHF. CDR3 in DNA: TGTGCCAGCAGGATGACAGCATCGAGCAATCAGCCCCAGCATTTT. The V and J genes are TRBV6-2 or TRBV6-3 and TRBJ1-5; possible D gene TRBD1, 5 bases. Trimming left V 6 bases short and J 1 base short, with 13 bases between. Germline V gene lookup returns CDR1 MNHEY and CDR2 SVGEGT. This CDR3 spans 15 amino acids.

The table lists this clonotype with a few counts. The chain is built from TRBV9 and TRBJ2-3, with 9 bases that match TRBD2. V lost 2 bases and J lost 8; bases outside the gene matches: 9. The length of the CDR3 is 15 residues. CDR1 and CDR2 (germline): SGDLS, YYNGEE. CDR3 bases: TGTGCCAGCAGCGTCGGGACTAGCCGGGCCGGTACGCAGTATTTT. This translates into CASSVGTSRAGTQYF.

This clonotype appeared once. J is TRBJ2-7 and V is TRBV20-1; 7 nucleotides line up with TRBD1. The CDR3 is 13 residues long. The junction had 7 bases not matched to a gene; V was cut back by 5 bases and J by 3 bases. In germline, CDR1 is DFQATT, CDR2 SNEGSKA (reference sequence). The CDR3 loop is CSAFRTGGYEQYF. The CDR3 bases are TGCAGTGCTTTTAGGACAGGCGGCTACGAGCAGTACTTC.

This clonotype was detected a few times. For the CDR3, the DNA is TGCAGTGCTAGGAGAGGGGCTAGCACAGATACGCAGTATTTT. As protein: CSARRGASTDTQYF. This rearrangement joins TRBV20-1 to TRBJ2-3, with D perhaps TRBD1 or TRBD2 (5 bases each). The ends were cut back, 3 bases at V and 0 bases at J, with 10 bases in the middle. The length of the CDR3 is 14 residues. CDR1 is DFQATT and CDR2 is SNEGSKA in the germline V gene (reference sequence).

This clonotype turned up a few times. V usage is TRBV7-2 and J usage is TRBJ2-7, with 7 positions matching TRBD2. The ends lost 5 bases at V and 2 bases at J; junction bases unmatched: 12. Germline CDR1 reads SGHTA; CDR2 reads FQGNSA. There are 16 residues in the CDR3. The CDR3 DNA reads TGTGCCAGCAGCCGGAACGGAGCGGGGATGACCTACGAGCAGTACTTC. It specifies CASSRNGAGMTYEQYF.

The V gene is TRBV6-6, the J gene TRBJ2-5; tentative D call: TRBD1 (6 bases). Germline assignment: CDR1 MNHNY and CDR2 SVGAGI (reference sequence). The ends were cut back, 5 bases at V and 0 bases at J, with 19 bases in the middle. CDR3 length: 17 residues. This CDR3 reads CASSTRQASGNQETQYF. The CDR3 region has the DNA TGTGCCAGCAGTACGCGACAGGCCTCGGGAAACCAAGAGACCCAGTACTTC.

The chain recombines TRBV29-1 with TRBJ2-1; 7 nucleotides match TRBD1. The end of the DNA aligns better with TRBJ2-7, so the J call may be wrong. The CDR3 covers 11 residues. Germline V CDR1 and CDR2: SQVTM, ANQGSEA. The CDR3 nucleotides are TGCAGCGCGGGACAGTACAATGAGCAGTACTTC. Amino acids: CSAGQYNEQYF.

The genes are TRBV14 and TRBJ2-5; D possibly uses TRBD1 or TRBD2 (6 bases each). The J call may be mistaken, given a closer DNA end match to TRBJ2-7. There are 16 residues in the CDR3. Germline loops: CDR1 SGHDN, CDR2 FVKESK. The CDR3 bases are TGTGCCAGCAGCCAAGGGGGGAGGACAGCGCGTGACGAGCAGTACTTC. Translated: CASSQGGRTARDEQYF.

V and J are TRBV7-3 and TRBJ1-1; 8 positions agree with TRBD1. The CDR3 length is 15 residues. Looked up from germline, CDR1 is SGHTA and CDR2 is FQGTGA. V shed 2 bases and J 3 bases; nucleotides not matched to a gene: 5. The CDR3 reads CASSLGGTGDTEAFF. The CDR3 nucleotides are TGTGCCAGCAGCTTAGGCGGGACAGGTGACACTGAAGCTTTCTTT.

This clonotype was detected many times. The chain carries TRBV20-1 and TRBJ2-3; D unresolved. Trimming removed 6 bases at V and 4 bases at J, with 11 bases between. This CDR3 contains 12 residues. The germline V gene has CDR1 DFQATT and CDR2 SNEGSKA (reference sequence). This CDR3 reads CSATGPSDTQYF. Here the CDR3 DNA reads TGCAGTGCGACCGGACCTTCAGATACGCAGTATTTT.